A single sample gave rise to the 10 T cell receptor beta chains below, sequenced in a study of blood T cell repertoires in COVID-19. Sequenced by immunoSEQ multiplex PCR; TCRdb stores in-frame clones only, minus some. The data contain roughly 200,000 clones, 85% to 90% of them singletons. The sample was peripheral blood. The receptors were gathered from a man aged 45 to 65 with acute or convalescent COVID-19.

The V and J genes are TRBV7-9 and TRBJ2-5; maybe TRBD2 (5 bases). The CDR3 is 13 residues long. Germline V gene data show CDR1 as SEHNR and CDR2 as FQNEAQ (reference sequence). V shed 4 bases and J shed 2 bases, with 8 bases lying between them. DNA of the CDR3: TGTGCCAGCAGCTCCGGGGAGCAAGAGACCCAGTACTTC. Its protein is CASSSGEQETQYF.

The chain links TRBV18 to TRBJ1-2; 7 bases map to TRBD1. The CDR3 runs to 16 residues. Germline V gene data show CDR1 as KGHSH and CDR2 as LQKENI. After removal of 3 bases from V and 4 bases from J, the junction contained 11 bases not matched to a gene. CDR3 in amino acids: CASSPTQGTPGYGYTF. CDR3 nucleotide sequence: TGTGCCAGCTCACCCACACAGGGGACCCCGGGCTATGGCTACACCTTC.

The V gene is TRBV28, the J gene TRBJ2-3; D is perhaps TRBD2 (5 bases). The CDR3 spans 12 residues. Per germline, CDR1 MDHEN and CDR2 SYDVKM. The V end lost 5 bases, the J end lost 8 bases, and 11 bases lay between the germline ends. The CDR3: CASSPRGSTQYF. The CDR3 DNA reads TGTGCCAGCAGTCCCCGTGGGAGTACGCAGTATTTT.

The chain joins TRBV27 to TRBJ1-6; no clear D gene. The length of the CDR3 is 14 residues. Looked up from germline, CDR1 is MNHEY and CDR2 is SMNVEV (reference sequence). Trimming removed 3 bases from V and 2 bases from J, with 5 bases in between. The CDR3 region is CASSFTAYNSPLHF. CDR3 DNA sequence: TGTGCCAGCAGTTTTACAGCCTATAATTCACCCCTCCACTTT.

The gene calls are TRBV4-1 and TRBJ2-6, with a tentative D call TRBD1 (6 bases). Germline assignment: CDR1 MGHRA and CDR2 YSYEKL. Trimming left V 3 bases short and J 0 bases short, with 12 bases between. The CDR3 consists of 17 residues. CDR3 DNA: TGCGCCAGCAGCCAGACACAGGGAGCCTCTGGGGCCAACGTCCTGACTTTC. This encodes CASSQTQGASGANVLTF.

There are a few counts of this clone. The V call is TRBV7-9, the J call TRBJ2-1, with 7 bases that match TRBD2. Trimming cost V 3 bases and J 8 bases; bases outside gene matches: 1. The CDR3 runs to 12 residues. Looked up from germline, CDR1 is SEHNR and CDR2 is FQNEAQ (reference sequence). The CDR3: CASSLGGDEQFF. The CDR3 nucleotides read TGTGCCAGCAGCTTGGGAGGGGATGAGCAGTTCTTC.

CDR3 DNA: TGTGCCAGCAGTAGCCTACAGGGATCAGCTTTCTTT. Its protein product is CASSSLQGSAFF. The V and J genes are TRBV6-5 and TRBJ1-1; weak D call: TRBD1 (6 bases). V was pared by 5 bases and J by 10 bases, with 14 bases between. CDR1 and CDR2 (germline): MNHEY, SVGAGI. CDR3 length: 12 amino acids.

J is TRBJ1-2 and V is TRBV24-1, with a tentative D call TRBD1 (5 bases). Trimming took off 9 bases at V and 4 bases at J, with 17 bases between the two ends. This CDR3 comprises 14 residues. Germline-derived CDR1 and CDR2 are KGHDR and SFDVKD. CDR3 nucleotides: TGTGCCACCTCCCCGAGAGGGACTCCCTATGGCTACACCTTC. It specifies CATSPRGTPYGYTF.

V is TRBV5-1 and J is TRBJ1-3; D ambiguous. The CDR3 length is 16 residues. Germline CDR1 and CDR2: SGHRS and YFSETQ. V was clipped by 0 bases and J by 0 bases, with 10 bases between them. This CDR3 is CASSLESASSGNTIYF. As DNA, the CDR3 is TGCGCCAGCAGCTTGGAAAGCGCAAGCTCTGGAAACACCATATATTTT.

V usage is TRBV7-9 and J usage is TRBJ2-7; 9 bases agree with TRBD2. The germline V gene has CDR1 SEHNR and CDR2 FQNEAQ (reference sequence). The V segment lost 5 bases and the J segment 2 bases; nucleotides outside the gene matches: 7. The CDR3 covers 15 residues. CDR3 residues: CASSQRREGPYEQYF. CDR3 in DNA: TGTGCCAGCAGCCAGCGGCGGGAGGGCCCCTACGAGCAGTACTTC.